These 4 T cell receptor beta chains were all obtained from the same sample, sequenced in a study of cytomegalovirus exposure and HLA in healthy donors. Clones were read by immunoSEQ multiplex PCR, and TCRdb kept only the in-frame ones, dropping some. The sample lists 75,000 to 85,000 clones; just over 90% were seen once. Sequenced input: PBMCs. The receptors were gathered from a young man in good health and CMV-seronegative.

The V and J genes are TRBV28 and TRBJ1-1; 9 bases fit TRBD1. This CDR3 is built from 16 residues. Germline CDR1 is MDHEN and CDR2 is SYDVKM. V shed 6 bases, J shed 1 base, and the junction held 9 bases outside the gene matches. The CDR3 here is CASRSNRGRGNTEAFF. CDR3 sequence (DNA): TGTGCCAGCAGATCAAACAGGGGGCGTGGGAACACTGAAGCTTTCTTT.

V usage is TRBV7-9 and J usage is TRBJ2-7; TRBD1 is a possible D gene (5 bases). The CDR3 loop spans 14 amino acids. Germline lookup yields CDR1 SEHNR and CDR2 FQNEAQ (reference sequence). V dropped 5 bases and J dropped 5 bases, with 16 bases sitting between them. CDR3 in amino acids: CASSKTPLGDEQYF. The CDR3 bases are TGTGCCAGCAGCAAGACCCCCCTAGGGGACGAGCAGTACTTC.

V is TRBV6-5 and J is TRBJ1-1; D may be TRBD1 (5 bases). Per the germline V gene, CDR1 is MNHEY and CDR2 is SVGAGI. Trimming stripped 8 bases from V and 3 bases from J, with 10 bases between. CDR3 length: 12 amino acids. In DNA form, the CDR3 reads TGTGCCAGCCAAGGGGATCACACTGAAGCTTTCTTT. Its translation is CASQGDHTEAFF.

The chain combines TRBV29-1 with TRBJ2-1; possible D gene TRBD2, 6 bases. Germline V gene data show CDR1 as SQVTM and CDR2 as ANQGSEA. The V gene lost 8 bases and the J gene lost 0 bases, with 14 bases spanning the gap. This CDR3 contains 14 residues. CDR3 coding DNA: TGCAGCTACCTGGAGGGAAGCTCCTACAATGAGCAGTTCTTC. Its protein is CSYLEGSSYNEQFF.